This TCR beta chain was captured in a study of T-cell reconstitution after alpha-beta-depleted transplantation in children. This sample's TCRbeta library carried unique molecular identifier barcodes. TCRdb independently ran MiXCR on the PCR reads; one entry per CDR3 protein. The data contain 500,000 to 600,000 distinct CDR3 sequences, around a third of them seen just once; the ten biggest clones take up 2.4%. This clonotype showed up just a few times. CDR1 and CDR2 (germline): LNHNV, YYDKDF (reference sequence). CDR3 length: 15 residues. V was trimmed by 5 bases and J by 0 bases, leaving 13 bases between them.

Sample: PBMCs from the stem cell graft donor, taken from the stem cell graft. The chain links TRBV15 to TRBJ1-2; D unresolved. The sequence came from a human donor who donated a stem cell graft to a child with aplastic anemia. The CDR3 is CATSSKVTSNYGYTF. The CDR3 DNA sequence: TGTGCCACCAGCTCAAAGGTGACCTCTAACTATGGCTACACCTTC.